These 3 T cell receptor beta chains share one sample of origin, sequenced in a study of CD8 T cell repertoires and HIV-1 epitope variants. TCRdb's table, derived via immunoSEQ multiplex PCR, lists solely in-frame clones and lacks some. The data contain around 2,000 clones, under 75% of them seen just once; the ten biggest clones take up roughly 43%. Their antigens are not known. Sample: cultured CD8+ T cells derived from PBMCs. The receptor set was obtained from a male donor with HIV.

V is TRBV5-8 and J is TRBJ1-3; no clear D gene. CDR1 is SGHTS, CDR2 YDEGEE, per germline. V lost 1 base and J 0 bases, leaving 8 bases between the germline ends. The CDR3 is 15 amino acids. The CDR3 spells CASSLTVHSGNTIYF. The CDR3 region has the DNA TGTGCCAGCAGCTTGACAGTTCACTCTGGAAACACCATATATTTT.

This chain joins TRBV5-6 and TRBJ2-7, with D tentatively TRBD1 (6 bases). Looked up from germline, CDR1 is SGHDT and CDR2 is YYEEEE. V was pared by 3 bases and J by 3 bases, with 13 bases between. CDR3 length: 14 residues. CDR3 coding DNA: TGTGCCAGCAGCTCAGACACAGGGATCTACGAGCAGTACTTC. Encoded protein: CASSSDTGIYEQYF.

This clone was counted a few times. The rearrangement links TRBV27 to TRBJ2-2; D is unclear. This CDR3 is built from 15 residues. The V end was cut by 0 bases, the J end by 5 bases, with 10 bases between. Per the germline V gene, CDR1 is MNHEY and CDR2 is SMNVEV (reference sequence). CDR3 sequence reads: CASSLSMAVTGELFF. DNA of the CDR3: TGTGCCAGCAGTTTATCGATGGCGGTAACCGGGGAGCTGTTTTTT.